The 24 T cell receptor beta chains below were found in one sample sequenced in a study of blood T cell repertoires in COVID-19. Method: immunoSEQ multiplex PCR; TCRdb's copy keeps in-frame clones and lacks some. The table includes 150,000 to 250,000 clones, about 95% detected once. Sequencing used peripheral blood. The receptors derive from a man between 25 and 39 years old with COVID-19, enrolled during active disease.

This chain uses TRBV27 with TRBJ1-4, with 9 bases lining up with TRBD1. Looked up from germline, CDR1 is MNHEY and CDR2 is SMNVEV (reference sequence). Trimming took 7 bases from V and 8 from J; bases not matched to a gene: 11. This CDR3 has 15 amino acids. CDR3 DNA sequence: TGTGCCAGCAAACCTACAGGGGGCGCTTGGGAAAAACTGTTTTTT. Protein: CASKPTGGAWEKLFF.

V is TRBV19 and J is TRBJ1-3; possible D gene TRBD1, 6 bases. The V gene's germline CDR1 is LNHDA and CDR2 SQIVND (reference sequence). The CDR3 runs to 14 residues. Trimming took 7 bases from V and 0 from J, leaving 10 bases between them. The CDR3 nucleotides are TGTGCCAGTAAAGGACAGATCTCTGGAAACACCATATATTTT. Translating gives CASKGQISGNTIYF. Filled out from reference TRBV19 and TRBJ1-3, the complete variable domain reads DGGITQSPKYLFRKEGQNVTLSCEQNLNHDAMYWYRQDPGQGLRLIYYSQIVNDFQKGDIAEGYSVSREKKESFPLTVTSAQKNPTAFYLCASKGQISGNTIYFGEGSWLTVV.

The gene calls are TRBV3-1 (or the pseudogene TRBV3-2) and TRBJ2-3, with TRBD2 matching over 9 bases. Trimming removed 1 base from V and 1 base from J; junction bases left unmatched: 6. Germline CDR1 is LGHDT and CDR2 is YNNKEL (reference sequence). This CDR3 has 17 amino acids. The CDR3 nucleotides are TGTGCCAGCAGCCAAGGGGTTAGCGGGGGTCGCACAGATACGCAGTATTTT. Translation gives CASSQGVSGGRTDTQYF.

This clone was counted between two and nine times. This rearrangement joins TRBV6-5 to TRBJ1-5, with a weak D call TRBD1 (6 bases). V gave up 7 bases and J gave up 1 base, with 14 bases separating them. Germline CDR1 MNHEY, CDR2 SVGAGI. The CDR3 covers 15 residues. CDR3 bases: TGTGCCAGCATGACAGGTCTCGGGAGCAATCAGCCCCAGCATTTT. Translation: CASMTGLGSNQPQHF.

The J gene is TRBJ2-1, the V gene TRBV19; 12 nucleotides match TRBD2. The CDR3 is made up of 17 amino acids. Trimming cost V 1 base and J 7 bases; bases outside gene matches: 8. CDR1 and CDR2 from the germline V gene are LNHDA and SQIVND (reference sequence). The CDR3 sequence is CASSIASGGALGNEQFF. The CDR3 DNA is TGTGCCAGTAGTATAGCTAGCGGGGGGGCATTGGGTAATGAGCAGTTCTTC.

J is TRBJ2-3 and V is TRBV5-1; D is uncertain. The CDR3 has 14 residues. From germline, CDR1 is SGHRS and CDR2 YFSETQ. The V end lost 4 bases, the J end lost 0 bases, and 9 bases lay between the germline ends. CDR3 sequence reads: CASSATLSTDTQYF. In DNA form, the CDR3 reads TGCGCCAGCAGCGCCACTCTTAGCACAGATACGCAGTATTTT.

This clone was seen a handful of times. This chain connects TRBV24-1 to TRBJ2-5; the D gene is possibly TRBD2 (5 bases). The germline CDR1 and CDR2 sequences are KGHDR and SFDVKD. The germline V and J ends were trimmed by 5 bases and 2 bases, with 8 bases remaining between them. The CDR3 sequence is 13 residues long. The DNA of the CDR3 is TGTGCCACCAGTGTTCCGGGGCAAGAGACCCAGTACTTC. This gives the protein CATSVPGQETQYF.

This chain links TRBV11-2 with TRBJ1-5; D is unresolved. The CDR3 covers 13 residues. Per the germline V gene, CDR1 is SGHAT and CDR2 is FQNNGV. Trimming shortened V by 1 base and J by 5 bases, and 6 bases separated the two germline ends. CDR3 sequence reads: CASSLGTHQPQHF. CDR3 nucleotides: TGTGCCAGCAGCTTAGGAACTCATCAGCCCCAGCATTTT.

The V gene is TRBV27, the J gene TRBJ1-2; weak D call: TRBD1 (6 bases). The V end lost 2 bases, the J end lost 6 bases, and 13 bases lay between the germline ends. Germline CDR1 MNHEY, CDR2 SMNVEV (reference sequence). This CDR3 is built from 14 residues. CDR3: CASSLGPRGDGYTF. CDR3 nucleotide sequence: TGTGCCAGCAGTTTAGGGCCCAGGGGCGATGGCTACACCTTC.

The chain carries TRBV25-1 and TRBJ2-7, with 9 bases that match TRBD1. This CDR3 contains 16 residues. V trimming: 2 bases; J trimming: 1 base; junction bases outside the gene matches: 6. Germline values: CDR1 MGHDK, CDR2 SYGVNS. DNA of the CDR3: TGTGCCAGCAGTGAAAACAGGGGGCGTAGGTCCTACGAGCAGTACTTC. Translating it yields CASSENRGRRSYEQYF.

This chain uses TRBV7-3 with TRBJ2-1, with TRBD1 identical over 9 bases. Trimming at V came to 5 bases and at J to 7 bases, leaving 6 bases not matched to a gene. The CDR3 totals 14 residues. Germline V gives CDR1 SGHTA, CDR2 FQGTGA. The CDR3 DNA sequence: TGTGCCAGCAGCCTCGGGACAGGGATAAATGAGCAGTTCTTC. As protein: CASSLGTGINEQFF.

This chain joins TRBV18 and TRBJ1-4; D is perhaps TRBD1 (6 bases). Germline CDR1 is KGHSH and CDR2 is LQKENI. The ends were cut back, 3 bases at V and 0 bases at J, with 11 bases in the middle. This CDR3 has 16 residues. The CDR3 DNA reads TGTGCCAGCTCACCGGGACAAATAGCAACTAATGAAAAACTGTTTTTT. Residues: CASSPGQIATNEKLFF.

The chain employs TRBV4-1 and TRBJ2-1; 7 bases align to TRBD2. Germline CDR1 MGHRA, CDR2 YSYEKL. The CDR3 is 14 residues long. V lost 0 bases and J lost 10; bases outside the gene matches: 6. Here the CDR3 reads CASSQDVGGMEQFF. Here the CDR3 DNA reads TGCGCCAGCAGCCAAGATGTGGGGGGGATGGAGCAGTTCTTC.

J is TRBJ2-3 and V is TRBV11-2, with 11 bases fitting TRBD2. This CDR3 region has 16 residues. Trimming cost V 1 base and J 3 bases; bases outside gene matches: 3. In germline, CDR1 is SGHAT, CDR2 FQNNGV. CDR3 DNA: TGTGCCAGCAGCTTAGGCCCTAGCGGGGGGACAGATACGCAGTATTTT. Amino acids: CASSLGPSGGTDTQYF.

The chain's CDR3 is CASSYGHFTEAFF. In DNA, the CDR3 is TGTGCCAGCAGTTACGGCCATTTCACTGAAGCTTTCTTT. The chain uses TRBV6-5 and TRBJ1-1; no clear D. Between the trimmed V and J ends, which lost 2 bases and 4 bases, there was a span of 8 bases. Looked up from germline, CDR1 is MNHEY and CDR2 is SVGAGI. This CDR3 spans 13 amino acids.

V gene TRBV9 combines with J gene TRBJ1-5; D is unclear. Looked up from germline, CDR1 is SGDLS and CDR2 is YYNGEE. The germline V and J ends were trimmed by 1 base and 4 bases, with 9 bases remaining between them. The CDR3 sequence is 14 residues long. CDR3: CASSVSAVNQPQHF. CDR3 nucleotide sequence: TGTGCCAGCAGCGTATCCGCAGTTAATCAGCCCCAGCATTTT.

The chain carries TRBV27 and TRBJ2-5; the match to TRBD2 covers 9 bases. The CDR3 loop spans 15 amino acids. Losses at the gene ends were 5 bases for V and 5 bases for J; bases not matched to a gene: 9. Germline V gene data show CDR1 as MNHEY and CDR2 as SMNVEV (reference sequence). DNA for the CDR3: TGTGCCAGCAGTAGAGATGCGGGGGGGTGGGAGACCCAGTACTTC. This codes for CASSRDAGGWETQYF.

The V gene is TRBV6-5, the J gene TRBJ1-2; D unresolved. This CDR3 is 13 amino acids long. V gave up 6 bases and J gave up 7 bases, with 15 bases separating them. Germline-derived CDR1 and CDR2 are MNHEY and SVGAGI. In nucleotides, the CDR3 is TGTGCCAGCAGCCTTCTACCCGCGAGTGGCTACACCTTC. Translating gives CASSLLPASGYTF.

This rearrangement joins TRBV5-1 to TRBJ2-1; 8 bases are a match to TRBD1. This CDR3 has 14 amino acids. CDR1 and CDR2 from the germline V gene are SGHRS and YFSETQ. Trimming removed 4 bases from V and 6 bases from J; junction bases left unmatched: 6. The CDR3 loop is CASSRGQGSNEQFF. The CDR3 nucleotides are TGCGCCAGCAGCCGTGGACAGGGTAGCAATGAGCAGTTCTTC. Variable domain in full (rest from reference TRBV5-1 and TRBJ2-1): KAGVTQTPRYLIKTRGQQVTLSCSPISGHRSVSWYQQTPGQGLQFLFEYFSETQRNKGNFPGRFSGRQFSNSRSEMNVSTLELGDSALYLCASSRGQGSNEQFFGPGTRLTVL.

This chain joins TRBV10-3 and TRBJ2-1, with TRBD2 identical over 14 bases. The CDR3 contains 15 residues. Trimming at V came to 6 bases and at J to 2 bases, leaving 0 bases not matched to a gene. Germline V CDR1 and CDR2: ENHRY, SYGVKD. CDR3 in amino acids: CAIRTSGGAYNEQFF. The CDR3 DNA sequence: TGTGCCATCAGGACTAGCGGGGGGGCCTACAATGAGCAGTTCTTC.

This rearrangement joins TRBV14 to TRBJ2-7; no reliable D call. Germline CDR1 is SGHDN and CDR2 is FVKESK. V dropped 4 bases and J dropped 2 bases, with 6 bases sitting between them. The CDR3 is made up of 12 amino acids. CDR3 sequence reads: CASSLLPYEQYF. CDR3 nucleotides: TGTGCCAGCAGCCTACTACCCTACGAGCAGTACTTC.

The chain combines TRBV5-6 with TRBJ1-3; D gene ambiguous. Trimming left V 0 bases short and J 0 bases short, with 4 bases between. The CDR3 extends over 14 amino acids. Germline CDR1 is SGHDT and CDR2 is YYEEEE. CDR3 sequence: CASSLGSSGNTIYF. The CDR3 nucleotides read TGTGCCAGCAGCTTGGGCAGCTCTGGAAACACCATATATTTT.

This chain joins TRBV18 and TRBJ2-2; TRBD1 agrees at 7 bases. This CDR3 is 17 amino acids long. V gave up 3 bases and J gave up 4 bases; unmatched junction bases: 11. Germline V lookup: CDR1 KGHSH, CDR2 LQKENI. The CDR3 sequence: CASSPPTTGVVTGELFF. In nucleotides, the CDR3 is TGTGCCAGCTCACCGCCAACCACAGGGGTGGTCACCGGGGAGCTGTTTTTT.

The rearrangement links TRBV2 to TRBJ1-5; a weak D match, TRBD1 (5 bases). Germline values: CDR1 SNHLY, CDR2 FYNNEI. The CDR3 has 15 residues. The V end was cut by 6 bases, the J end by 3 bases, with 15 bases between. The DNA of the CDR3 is TGTGCCAGCAGATCCTTTCGGGGGAACAATCAGCCCCAGCATTTT. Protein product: CASRSFRGNNQPQHF.